This T cell receptor beta chain emerged from a study of early T cells in non-severe SARS-CoV-2 infection. Background on the study: It was bulk RNA from unsorted whole blood that was sequenced, and the chains were unpaired. Study results and limitations: VDJdb matching skewed toward anti-spike CD8 responses, missing private and CD4 specificities.

Of note for this clonotype: Its cognate antigen is unknown.

Per the germline V gene, CDR1 is MDHEN and CDR2 is SYDVKM. V lost 7 bases and J lost 0, with 18 bases in between. CDR3 length: 16 amino acids. Tagging with unique molecular identifiers was applied to individual cDNA molecules. TCRdb fed the 5' RACE reads into MiXCR, producing one record per CDR3 protein. The sample carries about 48,000 distinct CDR3 sequences, around 10% recorded once. The clonotype comes from an adult who was a healthcare worker with PCR-confirmed SARS-CoV-2 infection or an uninfected control (not recorded which). The J gene is TRBJ1-1, the V gene TRBV28; a possible D gene is TRBD1 (5 bases). The sequencing input was whole blood. The chain's CDR3 is CASKLRGSPLNTEAFF. DNA for the CDR3: TGTGCCAGCAAACTTCGGGGGTCACCCCTGAACACTGAAGCTTTCTTT.